This T cell receptor beta chain was recovered during a study of blood T cell repertoires in COVID-19. Study-level information: Sites across the United States, Italy and Spain contributed samples from acute and convalescent COVID-19. PBMCs, B-cell-depleted T cells, or T cells provided the cDNA or gDNA that made up the material.

The CDR3 is 17 residues long. Losses at the gene ends were 6 bases for V and 3 bases for J; bases not matched to a gene: 11. Looked up from germline, CDR1 is MNHEY and CDR2 is SMNVEV (reference sequence). In the original analysis: From reference gene primer amplification, estimates of nucleated cell counts were derived. Method: immunoSEQ multiplex PCR; TCRdb's copy keeps in-frame clones and lacks some. D and trimming were read from the DNA, whereas the V and J calls and clone size are those reported in that table. The sample has about 77,000 clones, 80% seen once. The sequence was obtained from an older woman with acute or convalescent COVID-19. The sequenced sample consisted of peripheral blood. The genes are TRBV27 and TRBJ1-5, with 10 positions matching TRBD1. The CDR3 spells CASRLLGTGASNQPQHF. The CDR3 coding sequence is TGTGCCAGCAGGTTACTGGGGACAGGGGCCTCCAATCAGCCCCAGCATTTT.